The 30 T cell receptor beta chains below were found in one sample sequenced in a study of regulatory T cells in long-lasting Graves disease. The time point: persistent/refractory GD, antithyroid drugs over 5 years with positive TRAb. PBMC RNA served as the TCR library source. Libraries of TCR beta came from iRepertoire HTBI primers plus Arm-PCR of CDR3 regions. TCRdb passed the multiplex PCR reads through MiXCR, listing each CDR3 protein once. Of some 470,000 distinct CDR3 sequences detected, 20% to 25% appear once; the ten largest clones hold around 7%. The specimen was peripheral blood mononuclear cells (PBMCs), collected when the disease was refractory, from a patient treated with antithyroid drugs. The receptors here all came from a female donor with Graves disease.

On this clonotype: This may be a read error, as it is one base from a much larger clone. The chain links TRBV12-3 or TRBV12-4 to TRBJ2-7; D uncertain. This CDR3 is built from 15 residues. The CDR3 sequence is CASSTHEATFYGQYF. The CDR3 DNA sequence: TGTGCCAGCAGTACCCACGAGGCCACTTTCTACGGGCAGTACTTC.

The rearrangement joins TRBV7-9 to TRBJ2-7; D remains ambiguous. V was cut by 5 bases and J by 3 bases, with 14 bases left in between. CDR1 SEHNR and CDR2 FQNEAQ come from the germline V gene (reference sequence). This CDR3 has 14 residues. The CDR3 DNA follows: TGTGCCAGCAGCCCCACAGAGATTGGCTACGAGCAGTACTTC. It translates to CASSPTEIGYEQYF.

This clonotype was recorded at least ten times. This chain connects TRBV2 to TRBJ1-1, with TRBD1 matching 7 bases. V trimming: 8 bases; J trimming: 1 base; junction bases outside the gene matches: 7. Germline V lookup: CDR1 SNHLY, CDR2 FYNNEI. This CDR3 is built from 14 residues. The CDR3 DNA follows: TGTGCCAGCCGCGGGGACAGCTGGAACACTGAAGCTTTCTTT. Encoded protein: CASRGDSWNTEAFF.

This clonotype was counted ten times or more. The CDR3 DNA follows: TGCAGTGCTAGATCGGACTCTCCTCGTTTTCCCTACGAGCAGTACTTC. It is translated as CSARSDSPRFPYEQYF. The chain is built from TRBV20-1 and TRBJ2-7; D is perhaps TRBD2 (5 bases). The CDR3 spans 16 residues. V dropped 2 bases and J dropped 2 bases, with 19 bases sitting between them. Germline assignment: CDR1 DFQATT and CDR2 SNEGSKA (reference sequence).

This clonotype was counted many times. The chain has TRBV6-1 and TRBJ1-1; D perhaps matches TRBD1 (5 bases). V lost 11 bases and J 6 bases, leaving 19 bases between the germline ends. CDR1 is MNHNS, CDR2 SASEGT, per germline. The CDR3 has 13 amino acids. This CDR3 is CAAQPGQLAEAFF. CDR3 coding DNA: TGTGCCGCTCAGCCCGGACAACTTGCTGAAGCTTTCTTT.

This clonotype was found a few times. The CDR3 is CASSEGGLAGYTGELFF. The CDR3 DNA reads as TGTGCCAGCAGTGAAGGGGGACTAGCAGGTTACACCGGGGAGCTGTTTTTT. The chain has TRBV2 and TRBJ2-2; 9 positions agree with TRBD2. Trimming removed 1 base from V and 3 bases from J; junction bases left unmatched: 6. From germline, CDR1 is SNHLY and CDR2 FYNNEI. The CDR3 totals 17 residues. Drawing the rest from reference TRBV2 and TRBJ2-2, the complete variable domain is EPEVTQTPSHQVTQMGQEVILRCVPISNHLYFYWYRQILGQKVEFLVSFYNNEISEKSEIFDDQFSVERPDGSNFTLKIRSTKLEDSAMYFCASSEGGLAGYTGELFFGEGSRLTVL.

This clonotype was seen many times. The genes are TRBV20-1 and TRBJ2-7; 7 nucleotides line up with TRBD1. Germline V gene lookup returns CDR1 DFQATT and CDR2 SNEGSKA (reference sequence). This CDR3 has 12 residues. V lost 1 base, J lost 7 bases, and 4 bases stayed unmatched. CDR3 DNA: TGCAGTGCTAGAGGGGACAGTCGGGAGCAGTACTTC. Amino acid sequence: CSARGDSREQYF.

This clonotype showed up many times. V is TRBV28 and J is TRBJ2-5; 8 bases fit TRBD1. CDR3 size: 14 residues. The J segment lost 2 bases and the V segment lost 8 bases, leaving 7 bases of the junction unmatched. Germline V gene data show CDR1 as MDHEN and CDR2 as SYDVKM. The CDR3 is CASREDREQETQYF. CDR3 nucleotides: TGTGCCAGCCGCGAGGACAGGGAACAAGAGACCCAGTACTTC.

This clonotype appeared many times. The chain uses TRBV12-3 or TRBV12-4 and TRBJ1-4; TRBD1 is a possible D gene (6 bases). The CDR3 extends over 16 amino acids. V was clipped by 0 bases and J by 5 bases, with 13 bases between them. The CDR3 here is CASSLARGSFNEKLFF. CDR3 nucleotides: TGTGCCAGCAGTTTAGCAAGGGGGTCATTCAATGAAAAACTGTTTTTT.

This clonotype was seen ten or more times. The chain combines TRBV27 with TRBJ1-1; 8 nucleotides line up with TRBD1. CDR3 length equals 16 residues. Per the germline V gene, CDR1 is MNHEY and CDR2 is SMNVEV (reference sequence). Unmatched junction bases numbered 13, after V lost 5 bases and J lost 5 bases. The CDR3 nucleotides read TGTGCCAGCAGTCCCCTGGGGACAGGTCCCCAAACTGAAGCTTTCTTT. It encodes CASSPLGTGPQTEAFF.

This clonotype showed up just a few times. The rearrangement joins TRBV5-1 to TRBJ2-4; 11 nucleotides align to TRBD1. The CDR3 consists of 14 residues. Trimming took 4 bases from V and 7 from J; bases not matched to a gene: 4. Looked up from germline, CDR1 is SGHRS and CDR2 is YFSETQ. For the CDR3, the DNA is TGCGCCAGCAGCCCCGGGACAGGGGGTAACATTCAGTACTTC. Translated: CASSPGTGGNIQYF.

The chain is built from TRBV30 and TRBJ1-4, with TRBD1 as a possible D gene (6 bases). The CDR3 covers 17 residues. Between the trimmed V and J ends, which lost 0 bases and 1 base, there was a span of 15 bases. Germline assignment: CDR1 GTSNPN and CDR2 SVGIG (reference sequence). CDR3 sequence reads: CAWSVTGFGVTNEKLFF. In nucleotides, the CDR3 is TGTGCCTGGAGTGTTACAGGGTTCGGGGTAACTAATGAAAAACTGTTTTTT.

In regard to this clonotype: A junction boundary mismatches the germline segment, possibly from a read error. V gene TRBV12-3 or TRBV12-4 combines with J gene TRBJ2-6; 7 positions agree with TRBD1. CDR3 length equals 15 residues. The CDR3 protein is CASRGDSPGVNVLTF. The CDR3 region has the DNA TGTGCCAGCAGGGGGGACAGCCCCGGGGTCAACGTCCTGACTTTC.

The V gene is TRBV4-1, the J gene TRBJ2-7, with 7 bases lining up with TRBD1. The V and J ends lost 2 bases and 5 bases, in that order; junction bases with no gene match: 9. The CDR3 loop spans 15 amino acids. In germline, CDR1 is MGHRA, CDR2 YSYEKL. The CDR3 sequence is CASSQSAQGLDEQYF. Here the CDR3 DNA reads TGCGCCAGCAGCCAATCAGCACAGGGGCTAGACGAGCAGTACTTC.

Many counts were recorded for this clonotype. The chain joins TRBV11-2 to TRBJ2-7; D not certain. CDR1 is SGHAT and CDR2 is FQNNGV in the germline V gene. Trimming pared 8 bases from V and 0 bases from J, leaving 20 bases between. There are 16 residues in the CDR3. CDR3 DNA: TGTGCCAGCTCCTGGATCGCGGCATCGAGCTCCTACGAGCAGTACTTC. Its protein product is CASSWIAASSSYEQYF.

This clonotype was observed a handful of times. The V gene is TRBV10-3, the J gene TRBJ2-7; TRBD1 might be the D (5 bases). Deletions cut 8 bases from V and 3 bases from J, with 17 bases between. This CDR3 comprises 14 residues. The germline V gene encodes CDR1 ENHRY and CDR2 SYGVKD. The CDR3 bases are TGTGCCATCGGATCCGGACATACGGACTACGAGCAGTACTTC. Encoded protein: CAIGSGHTDYEQYF.

This clonotype was seen only a few times. This chain uses TRBV27 with TRBJ2-7; the D gene is possibly TRBD2 (7 bases). V dropped 6 bases and J dropped 2 bases, with 14 bases sitting between them. The CDR3 is 14 residues long. Germline V gene lookup returns CDR1 MNHEY and CDR2 SMNVEV (reference sequence). The CDR3 reads CASSWGGPTYEQYF. The CDR3 DNA is TGTGCCAGCAGCTGGGGGGGGCCTACCTACGAGCAGTACTTC.

This clonotype has ten or more counts. This chain joins TRBV12-3 or TRBV12-4 and TRBJ2-1; tentatively, D is TRBD2 (6 bases). This CDR3 is 20 amino acids long. With 5 bases removed from V and 0 bases from J, the gap between germline ends came to 26 bases. The CDR3 sequence: CASSPPQAEGFPSSYNEQFF. The CDR3 DNA is TGTGCCAGCAGTCCCCCCCAAGCGGAGGGCTTTCCGTCCTCCTACAATGAGCAGTTCTTC.

The chain links TRBV3-1 to TRBJ1-6, with D hard to call. The germline CDR1 and CDR2 sequences are LGHDT and YNNKEL (reference sequence). CDR3 length: 12 residues. Trimming removed 4 bases from V and 10 bases from J, with 8 bases in between. The CDR3 loop is CASSPRESPLHF. The CDR3 DNA sequence: TGTGCCAGCAGCCCCCGGGAGTCACCCCTCCACTTT.

The CDR3 sequence: CASSLVEDTYEQYF. CDR3 DNA: TGTGCCAGCAGCTTAGTAGAGGACACCTACGAGCAGTACTTC. The V and J genes are TRBV11-2 and TRBJ2-7; perhaps TRBD1 as D (5 bases). Per the germline V gene, CDR1 is SGHAT and CDR2 is FQNNGV. The CDR3 has 14 residues. V shed 1 base and J shed 2 bases, with 9 bases lying between them.

This clonotype was seen at least ten times. The chain uses TRBV2 and TRBJ1-1; possibly TRBD1 for D (6 bases). The CDR3 totals 13 residues. Per the germline V gene, CDR1 is SNHLY and CDR2 is FYNNEI. V shed 6 bases and J shed 4 bases, with 12 bases lying between them. As DNA, the CDR3 is TGTGCCAGCAGCGCAGGGGCAAGCACTGAAGCTTTCTTT. This sequence encodes CASSAGASTEAFF.

The rearrangement uses TRBV7-9 and TRBJ2-3; D call uncertain. The CDR3 runs to 12 residues. Germline V gene lookup returns CDR1 SEHNR and CDR2 FQNEAQ (reference sequence). Trimming took 6 bases from V and 5 from J, leaving 9 bases between them. CDR3 in amino acids: CASSQGGDTQYF. The CDR3 nucleotides are TGTGCCAGCAGTCAAGGCGGAGATACGCAGTATTTT.

This clonotype was seen only a few times. The V call is TRBV10-3, the J call TRBJ2-7; possible D gene TRBD1, 7 bases. CDR1 is ENHRY, CDR2 SYGVKD, per germline. With 9 bases removed from V and 3 bases from J, the gap between germline ends came to 12 bases. This CDR3 has 12 residues. The CDR3 region is CAIRQGGYEQYF. The CDR3 DNA is TGTGCCATTCGACAGGGAGGCTACGAGCAGTACTTC.

The sample holds many counts of this clonotype. The gene calls are TRBV12-3 or TRBV12-4 and TRBJ1-2; D not certain. CDR3 length: 12 residues. The V end was cut by 7 bases, the J end by 4 bases, with 10 bases between. The CDR3 protein is CASMEGSYGYTF. The CDR3 nucleotides are TGTGCCAGCATGGAGGGCTCCTATGGCTACACCTTC.

About this clonotype: One junction end does not reproduce the germline sequence, and a read error may be involved. This chain joins TRBV20-1 and TRBJ2-7; 10 bases match TRBD2. The CDR3 has 18 residues. The germline gives CDR1 DFQATT, CDR2 SNEGSKA (reference sequence). CDR3 loop: CSASPELLAGLISYKQYF. The CDR3 DNA reads as TGCAGTGCTAGCCCGGAACTACTAGCGGGGCTGATTTCCTACAAGCAGTACTTC.

This clonotype was picked up many times. This sequence joins TRBV7-2 and TRBJ1-5; D gene ambiguous. The CDR3 is made up of 12 amino acids. CDR1 SGHTA and CDR2 FQGNSA come from the germline V gene. V was trimmed by 6 bases and J by 7 bases, leaving 10 bases between them. DNA of the CDR3: TGTGCCAGCAGTTTCAGTGACCAGCCCCAGCATTTT. Translation gives CASSFSDQPQHF.

The V gene is TRBV3-1, the J gene TRBJ2-3; D is tentatively TRBD1 or TRBD2 (6 bases each). Trimming took 4 bases from V and 3 from J, leaving 23 bases between them. CDR1 is LGHDT, CDR2 YNNKEL, per germline (reference sequence). This CDR3 region has 18 residues. The CDR3 loop reads CASSPRGLRGPGTDTQYF. CDR3 nucleotide sequence: TGTGCCAGCAGCCCAAGGGGGTTACGGGGGCCAGGTACAGATACGCAGTATTTT.

Concerning this clonotype itself: This may come from a read error, since a much larger clone is one base off. The CDR3 sequence: CASSLERVADNSPLHF. The CDR3 region has the DNA TGCGCCAGCAGCTTGGAGAGGGTAGCAGATAATTCACCCCTCCACTTT. V usage is TRBV5-1 and J usage is TRBJ1-6, with no clear D. This CDR3 comprises 16 residues. CDR1 is SGHRS and CDR2 is YFSETQ in the germline V gene. Trimming pared 0 bases from V and 5 bases from J, leaving 12 bases between. Filled out from reference TRBV5-1 and TRBJ1-6, the complete variable domain reads KAGVTQTPRYLIKTRGQQVTLSCSPISGHRSVSWYQQTPGQGLQFLFEYFSETQRNKGNFPGRFSGRQFSNSRSEMNVSTLELGDSALYLCASSLERVADNSPLHFGNGTRLTVT.

Of note for this clonotype: This clone may be a read error of a much larger clone one base away. V gene TRBV28 combines with J gene TRBJ2-2; D is unclear. Germline V gene sequence: CDR1 MDHEN, CDR2 SYDVKM. CDR3 length: 13 residues. CDR3 loop: CANSFFALGELFF. CDR3 nucleotide sequence: TGTGCCAACAGTTTCTTCGCGCTCGGGGAGCTGTTTTTT. Variable domain in full (rest from reference TRBV28 and TRBJ2-2): DVKVTQSSRYLVKRTGEKVFLECVQDMDHENMFWYRQDPGLGLRLIYFSYDVKMKEKGDIPEGYSVSREKKERFSLILESASTNQTSMYLCANSFFALGELFFGEGSRLTVL.

In this sample, this clonotype turned up a few times. This chain links TRBV29-1 with TRBJ2-5, with 7 bases identical to TRBD2. The CDR3 length is 12 residues. J was trimmed by 5 bases and V by 4 bases; bases with no gene match: 4. Looked up from germline, CDR1 is SQVTM and CDR2 is ANQGSEA. The CDR3 here is CSVVDGGETQYF. The CDR3 DNA follows: TGCAGCGTTGTGGACGGGGGGGAGACCCAGTACTTC.